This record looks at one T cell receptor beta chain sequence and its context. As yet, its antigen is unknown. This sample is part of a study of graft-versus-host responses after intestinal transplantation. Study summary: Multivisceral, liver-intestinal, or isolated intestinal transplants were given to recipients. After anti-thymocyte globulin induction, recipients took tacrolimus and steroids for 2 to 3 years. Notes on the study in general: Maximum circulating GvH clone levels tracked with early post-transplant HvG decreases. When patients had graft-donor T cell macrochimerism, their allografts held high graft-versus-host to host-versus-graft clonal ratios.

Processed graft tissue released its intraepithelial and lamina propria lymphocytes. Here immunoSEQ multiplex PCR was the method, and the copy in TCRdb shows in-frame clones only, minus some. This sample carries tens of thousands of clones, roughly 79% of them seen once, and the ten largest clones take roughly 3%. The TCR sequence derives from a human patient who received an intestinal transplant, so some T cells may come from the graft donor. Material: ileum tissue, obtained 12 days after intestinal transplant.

The CDR3 DNA reads as TGTGCCACCAGGACAGGGGGCTCTGGAAACACCATATATTTT. Translation gives CATRTGGSGNTIYF. This chain connects TRBV15 to TRBJ1-3; 9 positions agree with TRBD1. The CDR3 loop spans 14 amino acids. Germline lookup yields CDR1 LNHNV and CDR2 YYDKDF (reference sequence). J was trimmed by 0 bases and V by 6 bases; bases with no gene match: 0.